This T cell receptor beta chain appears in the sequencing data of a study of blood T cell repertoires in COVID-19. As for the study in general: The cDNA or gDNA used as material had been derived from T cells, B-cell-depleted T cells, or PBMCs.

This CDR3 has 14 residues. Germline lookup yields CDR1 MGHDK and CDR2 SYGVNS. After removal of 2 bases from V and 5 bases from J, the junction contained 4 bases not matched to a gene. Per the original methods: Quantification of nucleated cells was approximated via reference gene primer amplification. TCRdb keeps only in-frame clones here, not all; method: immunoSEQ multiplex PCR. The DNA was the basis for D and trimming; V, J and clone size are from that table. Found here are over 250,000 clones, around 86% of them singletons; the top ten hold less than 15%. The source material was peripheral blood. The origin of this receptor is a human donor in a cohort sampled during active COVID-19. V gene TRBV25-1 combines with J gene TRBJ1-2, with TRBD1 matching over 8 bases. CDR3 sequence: CASSELGQVYGYTF. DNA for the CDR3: TGTGCCAGCAGTGAACTGGGACAGGTGTATGGCTACACCTTC.